This section outlines one TCR beta chain sequence together with its context. Its antigen is undetermined. Using immunoSEQ multiplex PCR, the repertoire was profiled, and TCRdb retains in-frame clones only, with some absent. This table has about 20,000 clones, around 89% appearing once. The source of the sample is a study of T cell clones after liver transplantation. Study background: Immunosuppression withdrawal was tried within 2 years after liver transplantation in this trial. Whole-study results and caveats: These preliminary findings come from unstandardized post-transplant sampling times.

The CDR3 has 14 residues. Trimming pared 0 bases from V and 6 bases from J, leaving 12 bases between. The germline CDR1 and CDR2 sequences are GTSNPN and SVGIG (reference sequence). The V gene is TRBV30, the J gene TRBJ1-5; TRBD1 might be the D (6 bases). The clonotype comes from a human patient who received a liver transplant. Some T cells may be provided by the graft donor. Specimen: CD8+ T cells from blood, collected 45 to 46 months after liver transplant. The CDR3 here is CAWSVRQVIQPQHF. CDR3 DNA sequence: TGTGCCTGGAGTGTCCGACAGGTTATTCAGCCCCAGCATTTT.